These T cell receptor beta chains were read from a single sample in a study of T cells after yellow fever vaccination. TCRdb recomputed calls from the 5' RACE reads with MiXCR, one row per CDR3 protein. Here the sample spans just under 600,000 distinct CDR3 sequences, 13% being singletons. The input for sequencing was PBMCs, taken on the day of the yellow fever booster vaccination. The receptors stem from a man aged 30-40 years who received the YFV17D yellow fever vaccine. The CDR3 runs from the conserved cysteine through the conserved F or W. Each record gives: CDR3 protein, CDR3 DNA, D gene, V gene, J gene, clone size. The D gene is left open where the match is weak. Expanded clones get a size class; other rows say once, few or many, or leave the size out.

CDR3 protein: CASSSIPGPKAEQFF
CDR3 DNA: TGTGCCAGCAGCTCCATCCCGGGACCCAAAGCGGAGCAGTTCTTC
D gene: NA
V gene: TRBV7-2
J gene: TRBJ2-1
clone size: NA

CDR3 protein: CASSPGSIGNTGELFF
CDR3 DNA: TGCGCCAGCAGCCCGGGAAGCATCGGGAACACCGGGGAGCTGTTTTTT
D gene: NA
V gene: TRBV4-3
J gene: TRBJ2-2
clone size: NA

CDR3 protein: CASSLWGNSYEQYF
CDR3 DNA: TGCGCCAGCAGCTTGTGGGGGAATTCCTACGAGCAGTACTTC
D gene: NA
V gene: TRBV5-1
J gene: TRBJ2-7
clone size: NA

CDR3 protein: CASSSGGGSSYEQYF
CDR3 DNA: TGCGCCAGCAGCTCGGGCGGGGGGAGCTCCTACGAGCAGTACTTC
D gene: TRBD2
V gene: TRBV5-1
J gene: TRBJ2-7
clone size: few

CDR3 protein: CSASRGSGFTDTQYF
CDR3 DNA: TGCAGTGCTAGCCGTGGTAGCGGATTCACAGATACGCAGTATTTT
D gene: NA
V gene: TRBV20-1
J gene: TRBJ2-3
clone size: NA

CDR3 protein: CASSSAPSGSRETQYF
CDR3 DNA: TGTGCCAGCAGTTCCGCCCCTAGCGGGAGCAGGGAGACCCAGTACTTC
D gene: TRBD2
V gene: TRBV12-3/TRBV12-4
J gene: TRBJ2-5
clone size: NA

CDR3 protein: CASSITTSNYGYTF
CDR3 DNA: TGTGCCAGTAGTATAACGACTTCTAACTATGGCTACACCTTC
D gene: NA
V gene: TRBV19
J gene: TRBJ1-2
clone size: few

CDR3 protein: CASSLAGLLVNEQFF
CDR3 DNA: TGTGCCAGCAGCTTAGCGGGTTTATTAGTCAATGAGCAGTTCTTC
D gene: NA
V gene: TRBV7-2
J gene: TRBJ2-1
clone size: few

CDR3 protein: CASGLRGSKNEQFF
CDR3 DNA: TGTGCTAGTGGTTTACGAGGGAGTAAAAATGAGCAGTTCTTC
D gene: NA
V gene: TRBV12-5
J gene: TRBJ2-1
clone size: NA

CDR3 protein: CASSLEGGVYYEQYF
CDR3 DNA: TGTGCCAGCAGCTTAGAAGGGGGAGTCTACTACGAGCAGTACTTC
D gene: NA
V gene: TRBV7-9
J gene: TRBJ2-7
clone size: NA

CDR3 protein: CASSLWPRLAGEGNEQFF
CDR3 DNA: TGTGCCAGCAGCCTCTGGCCTCGACTAGCGGGAGAGGGAAATGAGCAGTTCTTC
D gene: TRBD2
V gene: TRBV7-3
J gene: TRBJ2-1
clone size: few

CDR3 protein: CASSGGLAGANTGELFF
CDR3 DNA: TGTGCCAGCAGCGGGGGACTAGCGGGTGCGAACACCGGGGAGCTGTTTTTT
D gene: TRBD2
V gene: TRBV5-6
J gene: TRBJ2-2
clone size: NA

CDR3 protein: CASSLTGNGYTF
CDR3 DNA: TGTGCCAGCAGTCTGACAGGAAATGGCTACACCTTC
D gene: NA
V gene: TRBV12-3/TRBV12-4
J gene: TRBJ1-2
clone size: many

CDR3 protein: CASSRPGLRGAEAFF
CDR3 DNA: TGTGCCAGCAGCCGCCCGGGGCTCAGGGGAGCTGAAGCTTTCTTT
D gene: NA
V gene: TRBV12-3/TRBV12-4
J gene: TRBJ1-1
clone size: few

CDR3 protein: CASSLPPSATGGLYSPLHF
CDR3 DNA: TGTGCCAGCAGTTTACCTCCCTCGGCCACCGGGGGTCTCTATTCACCCCTCCACTTT
D gene: NA
V gene: TRBV28
J gene: TRBJ1-6
clone size: once

CDR3 protein: CAWSLGQGEVDTQYF
CDR3 DNA: TGTGCCTGGAGTTTAGGGCAGGGTGAGGTTGATACGCAGTATTTT
D gene: NA
V gene: TRBV30
J gene: TRBJ2-3
clone size: NA

CDR3 protein: CASSLGPGQGFFQPQHF
CDR3 DNA: TGTGCCAGCAGTTTAGGGCCGGGACAGGGCTTCTTTCAGCCCCAGCATTTT
D gene: TRBD1
V gene: TRBV28
J gene: TRBJ1-5
clone size: NA

CDR3 protein: CASSYTGTGSGKLFF
CDR3 DNA: TGTGCCAGCAGTTATACCGGGACAGGGTCTGGGAAACTGTTTTTT
D gene: TRBD1
V gene: TRBV6-5
J gene: TRBJ1-4
clone size: few

CDR3 protein: CSARNALRNRPDTQYF
CDR3 DNA: TGCAGTGCTCGGAATGCACTACGCAACCGACCAGATACGCAGTATTTT
D gene: NA
V gene: TRBV20-1
J gene: TRBJ2-3
clone size: NA

CDR3 protein: CASSLGVTPTQYF
CDR3 DNA: TGTGCCAGCAGCCTAGGGGTAACACCTACGCAGTATTTT
D gene: NA
V gene: TRBV7-9
J gene: TRBJ2-3
clone size: few

CDR3 protein: CASSEVQGRGDTEAFF
CDR3 DNA: TGTGCCAGCAGTGAAGTTCAGGGGAGGGGGGACACTGAAGCTTTCTTT
D gene: NA
V gene: TRBV6-1
J gene: TRBJ1-1
clone size: few

CDR3 protein: CASSVLERAGELFF
CDR3 DNA: TGCGCCAGCTCGGTACTGGAACGGGCCGGGGAGCTGTTTTTT
D gene: NA
V gene: TRBV5-1
J gene: TRBJ2-2
clone size: NA

CDR3 protein: CASSETGITGELFF
CDR3 DNA: TGTGCCAGCAGCGAAACAGGGATCACCGGGGAGCTGTTTTTT
D gene: NA
V gene: TRBV7-9
J gene: TRBJ2-2
clone size: NA

CDR3 protein: CASSSSGWEQYF
CDR3 DNA: TGTGCCAGCAGCTCATCGGGGTGGGAGCAGTACTTC
D gene: NA
V gene: TRBV7-2
J gene: TRBJ2-7
clone size: few